This TCR beta chain appears in the sequencing data of a study of T-cell memory formation after mild COVID-19. This clonotype showed up just a few times. V was trimmed by 3 bases and J by 0 bases, leaving 14 bases between them. The CDR3 spans 17 residues. The germline CDR1 and CDR2 sequences are PRHDT and FYEKMQ (reference sequence). TCRdb redid the calling of the 5' RACE reads with MiXCR, one entry per CDR3 protein. Of roughly 400,000 distinct CDR3 sequences in the sample, roughly a quarter were seen once. This TCR was sampled from an adult woman who had mild COVID-19 (a few samples of this study predate the infection). Cell type and time point are not known. The chain uses TRBV13 and TRBJ2-2; D could derive from TRBD1 or TRBD2 (6 bases each). The sample consisted of PBMCs or a T cell subset sorted from them (not recorded which). CDR3 nucleotides: TGTGCCAGCAGCTTTTGGTCGGGGGCGGCGAACACCGGGGAGCTGTTTTTT. It codes for CASSFWSGAANTGELFF. Full variable domain (outside the CDR3, taken from reference TRBV13 and TRBJ2-2): AAGVIQSPRHLIKEKRETATLKCYPIPRHDTVYWYQQGPGQDPQFLISFYEKMQSDKGSIPDRFSAQQFSDYHSELNMSSLELGDSALYFCASSFWSGAANTGELFFGEGSRLTVL.